This TCR beta chain was sequenced in a study of T cell responses to AZD1222 COVID-19 vaccine. Sequencing was performed with immunoSEQ multiplex PCR; in TCRdb, only in-frame clones are kept and a portion is missing. The sample lists 100,000 to 110,000 clones, 80% to 95% occurring once. This specimen consisted of peripheral blood, obtained on day 0 of AZD1222 vaccination. This clonotype was obtained from an adult in good health.

CDR3 sequence: CSVVVTEAFF. CDR3 nucleotides: TGCAGCGTTGTGGTGACTGAAGCTTTCTTT. The gene calls are TRBV29-1 and TRBJ1-1, with no clear D. The V end lost 4 bases, the J end lost 5 bases, and 5 bases lay between the germline ends. Germline V gene sequence: CDR1 SQVTM, CDR2 ANQGSEA. The CDR3 runs 10 residues.